This entry lists 7 T cell receptor beta chains sequenced from one sample in a study of blood T cells in healthy people across ages. A J-beta primer mix and a sample-barcoded 5' primer were used in a second PCR of roughly 6 to 12 cycles. TCRdb called the 5' RACE reads again in MiXCR, with one record for every CDR3 protein. In the table there are roughly 1,800,000 distinct CDR3 sequences, around 50% of which are singletons. Sequenced material: blood. Source of these receptors: a woman in her thirties or forties in good health.

The chain joins TRBV29-1 to TRBJ2-7; D is ambiguous. The germline CDR1 and CDR2 sequences are SQVTM and ANQGSEA. The V end was cut by 7 bases, the J end by 2 bases, with 18 bases between. The length of the CDR3 is 14 residues. DNA of the CDR3: TGCAGCGCTGCGGCGGTCCACAGAGCCTACGAGCAGTACTTC. Its protein is CSAAAVHRAYEQYF.

The V call is TRBV15, the J call TRBJ2-4, with 8 nucleotides matching TRBD1. Trimming at V came to 0 bases and at J to 13 bases, leaving 11 bases not matched to a gene. The CDR3 runs 15 residues. Germline loops: CDR1 LNHNV, CDR2 YYDKDF (reference sequence). CDR3 loop: CATSRDAGQGIEQYF. DNA for the CDR3: TGTGCCACCAGCAGAGATGCCGGACAGGGAATAGAGCAGTACTTC.

The CDR3 here is CASSPSGTKYEQYF. Here the CDR3 DNA reads TGTGCCAGCAGTCCCTCCGGGACCAAGTACGAGCAGTACTTC. The chain has TRBV6-6 and TRBJ2-7; TRBD1 or TRBD2 may be the D gene (5 bases each). The CDR3 is 14 residues long. V was shortened by 5 bases and J by 4 bases, with 15 bases between the two germline ends. Germline values: CDR1 MNHNY, CDR2 SVGAGI (reference sequence).

This clonotype was counted a few times. This chain joins TRBV10-2 and TRBJ2-7; 9 bases line up with TRBD1. In germline, CDR1 is WSHSY, CDR2 SAAADI. V shed 10 bases and J 5 bases; nucleotides not matched to a gene: 9. The length of the CDR3 is 13 residues. CDR3 region: CAIGQGSGDEQYF. DNA of the CDR3: TGCGCCATCGGACAGGGGTCCGGGGACGAGCAGTACTTC.

This clonotype was seen a few times. The chain is built from TRBV20-1 and TRBJ2-1; D is unresolved. CDR3 size: 14 residues. Germline-derived CDR1 and CDR2 are DFQATT and SNEGSKA (reference sequence). The V and J ends lost 5 bases and 0 bases respectively, with 11 bases between them. The CDR3 bases are TGCAGTGCTCCCCAGGAGAGCTCCTACAATGAGCAGTTCTTC. The encoded protein is CSAPQESSYNEQFF.

In regard to this clonotype: Sequence at one end of the junction differs from germline and may be a read error. The V call is TRBV15, the J call TRBJ2-1; 7 nucleotides match TRBD1. From germline, CDR1 is LNHNV and CDR2 YYDKDF (reference sequence). The length of the CDR3 is 17 residues. CDR3 amino acids: CATSRDTTGRRYNGQFF. The CDR3 DNA is TGTGCCACCAGCAGAGATACGACAGGGCGAAGGTACAATGGGCAGTTCTTC. The whole variable domain, filled in from reference TRBV15 and TRBJ2-1, reads DAMVIQNPRYQVTQFGKPVTLSCSQTLNHNVMYWYQQKSSQAPKLLFHYYDKDFNNEADTPDNFQSRRPNTSFCFLDIRSPGLGDTAMYLCATSRDTTGRRYNGQFFGPGTRLTVL.

V and J are TRBV7-2 and TRBJ1-2; D perhaps matches TRBD1 (6 bases). Trimming stripped 5 bases from V and 0 bases from J, with 13 bases between. CDR1 is SGHTA, CDR2 FQGNSA, per germline. This CDR3 has 15 residues. CDR3: CASSRAGAPNYGYTF. The CDR3 nucleotides are TGTGCCAGCAGCCGAGCGGGGGCCCCTAACTATGGCTACACCTTC.